This entry lists 29 T cell receptor beta chains sequenced from one sample in a study of neurological immune-mediated disorders. TCRdb passed the 5' RACE reads through MiXCR, listing each CDR3 protein once. Found here are tens of thousands of distinct CDR3 sequences, 11% of them singletons; the top ten hold under 5%. The sample was CD4+ T cells from blood. The receptors come from a young woman with HTLV-1-associated myelopathy (HAM/TSP).

The sample holds many counts of this clonotype. The J gene is TRBJ2-6, the V gene TRBV6-2 or TRBV6-3; no clear D gene. This CDR3 comprises 13 residues. Germline-derived CDR1 and CDR2 are MNHEY and SVGEGT. V was pared by 10 bases and J by 2 bases, with 9 bases between. CDR3 sequence: CAIHRAGANVLTF. The CDR3 bases are TGTGCCATCCACCGGGCTGGGGCCAACGTCCTGACTTTC.

Ten or more counts support this clonotype. V and J are TRBV7-2 and TRBJ1-5; D call uncertain. The CDR3 is made up of 13 amino acids. The V gene lost 1 base and the J gene lost 7 bases, with 8 bases spanning the gap. CDR1 and CDR2 (germline): SGHTA, FQGNSA. The DNA of the CDR3 is TGTGCCAGCAGCTTAGGGGGAAGACAGCCCCAGCATTTT. Protein: CASSLGGRQPQHF.

This clonotype was recorded at least ten times. The rearrangement uses TRBV5-1 and TRBJ1-1, with 11 bases lining up with TRBD1. This CDR3 contains 19 residues. V shed 0 bases, J shed 3 bases, and the junction held 13 bases outside the gene matches. Germline V gives CDR1 SGHRS, CDR2 YFSETQ. CDR3 nucleotides: TGCGCCAGCAGCTTGGTAGCTGGGAGGGGACAGGGGGAGTACACTGAAGCTTTCTTT. Translation gives CASSLVAGRGQGEYTEAFF. The complete variable domain, with remaining parts taken from reference TRBV5-1 and TRBJ1-1, reads KAGVTQTPRYLIKTRGQQVTLSCSPISGHRSVSWYQQTPGQGLQFLFEYFSETQRNKGNFPGRFSGRQFSNSRSEMNVSTLELGDSALYLCASSLVAGRGQGEYTEAFFGQGTRLTVV.

This clonotype was seen repeatedly, ten times or more. The V call is TRBV20-1, the J call TRBJ1-5; no definite D call. Germline lookup yields CDR1 DFQATT and CDR2 SNEGSKA (reference sequence). The CDR3 runs 15 residues. Trimming took 5 bases from V and 2 from J, leaving 16 bases between them. The CDR3 reads CSASEPGVGNQPQHF. CDR3 nucleotide sequence: TGCAGTGCTTCCGAACCGGGAGTTGGCAATCAGCCCCAGCATTTT.

The sample holds many counts of this clonotype. V and J are TRBV7-2 and TRBJ1-5; tentatively, D is TRBD1 (5 bases). The germline gives CDR1 SGHTA, CDR2 FQGNSA. V lost 4 bases and J lost 6, with 10 bases in between. The CDR3 is made up of 13 amino acids. CDR3 residues: CASSWTRFQPQHF. Here the CDR3 DNA reads TGTGCCAGCAGCTGGACAAGATTTCAGCCCCAGCATTTT.

The sample holds many counts of this clonotype. The chain employs TRBV20-1 and TRBJ1-5; TRBD1 is a possible D gene (5 bases). This CDR3 spans 17 amino acids. Germline CDR1 and CDR2: DFQATT and SNEGSKA (reference sequence). V was cut by 2 bases and J by 6 bases, with 23 bases left in between. CDR3 region: CSARPGRQGPLGQPQHF. In DNA form, the CDR3 reads TGCAGTGCTAGACCCGGGCGGCAGGGACCTTTGGGTCAGCCCCAGCATTTT.

V is TRBV5-1 and J is TRBJ1-1; TRBD1 matches 12 bases. Germline lookup yields CDR1 SGHRS and CDR2 YFSETQ. This CDR3 is 18 amino acids long. V was clipped by 2 bases and J by 3 bases; unmatched bases: 11. The CDR3 region is CASSFHPGTGGLDTEAFF. CDR3 bases: TGCGCCAGCAGCTTCCACCCCGGGACAGGGGGCCTGGACACTGAAGCTTTCTTT.

In this sample, this clonotype turned up many times. The chain carries TRBV5-1 and TRBJ1-6; the match to TRBD1 covers 7 bases. The J segment lost 6 bases and the V segment lost 4 bases, leaving 4 bases of the junction unmatched. Germline-derived CDR1 and CDR2 are SGHRS and YFSETQ. The CDR3 runs 14 residues. The CDR3 region is CASSLGQPNSPLHF. The CDR3 region has the DNA TGCGCCAGCAGCCTGGGACAGCCTAATTCACCCCTCCACTTT.

This clonotype was detected ten times or more. This chain connects TRBV6-2 or TRBV6-3 to TRBJ1-4; perhaps TRBD1 as D (5 bases). V lost 7 bases to trimming and J lost 7 bases, with 13 bases between them. The CDR3 runs to 13 residues. Germline V lookup: CDR1 MNHEY, CDR2 SVGEGT. The chain's CDR3 is CASTKGVREKLFF. The CDR3, as DNA: TGTGCCAGCACCAAAGGGGTACGTGAAAAACTGTTTTTT.

This clonotype was detected many times. The chain couples TRBV3-1 to TRBJ1-6; D unclear. Trimming pared 4 bases from V and 4 bases from J, leaving 8 bases between. Per the germline V gene, CDR1 is LGHDT and CDR2 is YNNKEL (reference sequence). The CDR3 is 14 amino acids. CDR3 region: CASSPAQYNSPLHF. CDR3 coding DNA: TGTGCCAGCAGCCCAGCCCAGTATAATTCACCCCTCCACTTT.

This clonotype was recorded at least ten times. This chain joins TRBV20-1 and TRBJ2-3; TRBD1 matches at 7 bases. The CDR3 contains 16 residues. V lost 4 bases to trimming and J lost 0 bases; unmatched junction nucleotides: 10. CDR1 DFQATT and CDR2 SNEGSKA come from the germline V gene (reference sequence). The CDR3 protein is CSAKTGQAFSTDTQYF. The CDR3 region has the DNA TGCAGTGCTAAAACCGGACAGGCTTTTAGCACAGATACGCAGTATTTT.

This clonotype appeared many times. The chain uses TRBV20-1 and TRBJ1-2; D might be TRBD1 (5 bases). CDR1 is DFQATT, CDR2 SNEGSKA, per germline (reference sequence). V was clipped by 3 bases and J by 8 bases, with 16 bases between them. CDR3 length equals 13 residues. CDR3 loop: CSASPAGKGGYTF. The DNA for the CDR3 is TGCAGTGCTAGTCCCGCAGGGAAAGGGGGCTACACCTTC.

There are many counts of this clonotype. The CDR3 region has the DNA TGTGCCAGCAGCTTAGGGCAGGGGGCGAGGAACGAGCAGTACTTC. Its translation: CASSLGQGARNEQYF. The chain couples TRBV7-8 to TRBJ2-7; 8 nucleotides line up with TRBD1. The CDR3 totals 15 residues. With V trimmed by 1 base and J by 5 bases, 7 bases remained unmatched. Germline lookup yields CDR1 SGHVS and CDR2 FQNEAQ.

This clonotype was recorded many times. The V and J genes are TRBV9 and TRBJ2-1; D is perhaps TRBD1 (5 bases). Trimming left V 6 bases short and J 0 bases short, with 13 bases between. CDR3 size: 15 residues. The V gene's germline CDR1 is SGDLS and CDR2 YYNGEE. CDR3 sequence: CASNRGGGSYNEQFF. The CDR3 nucleotides are TGTGCCAGCAATAGGGGCGGTGGCTCCTACAATGAGCAGTTCTTC.

V is TRBV7-9 and J is TRBJ2-1, with D hard to call. CDR3 length equals 13 residues. The V and J ends lost 5 bases and 4 bases respectively, with 9 bases between them. Germline assignment: CDR1 SEHNR and CDR2 FQNEAQ (reference sequence). The CDR3 nucleotides read TGTGCCAGCAGCCCCCCAAATTACAATGAGCAGTTCTTC. Protein sequence: CASSPPNYNEQFF.

By share of the sample, this clonotype is medium-sized. The chain links TRBV20-1 to TRBJ2-1, with 11 bases lining up with TRBD2. V shed 1 base, J shed 8 bases, and the junction held 4 bases outside the gene matches. From germline, CDR1 is DFQATT and CDR2 SNEGSKA (reference sequence). This CDR3 is 14 amino acids long. CDR3 in amino acids: CSARVAGGVDEQFF. CDR3 nucleotide sequence: TGCAGTGCTAGAGTAGCGGGGGGGGTGGATGAGCAGTTCTTC.

This clonotype was counted ten times or more. This chain links TRBV5-1 with TRBJ1-5, with D perhaps matching TRBD1 (5 bases). This CDR3 is 15 amino acids long. V was shortened by 3 bases and J by 3 bases, with 13 bases between the two germline ends. Germline values: CDR1 SGHRS, CDR2 YFSETQ. CDR3 bases: TGCGCCAGCAGCTCCACGGGACGGCCCAATCAGCCCCAGCATTTT. This sequence encodes CASSSTGRPNQPQHF.

As concerns this clonotype: An end of the junction does not agree with germline; a read error may underlie this. J is TRBJ1-2 and V is TRBV5-1; D remains unclear. The CDR3 covers 13 residues. In germline, CDR1 is SGHRS, CDR2 YFSETQ. The DNA of the CDR3 is TGTGCCAGCAGTTACGCGGTGGCCTATGGCTACACCTTC. The encoded protein is CASSYAVAYGYTF.

This clonotype was seen at least ten times. This chain joins TRBV2 and TRBJ2-7; 10 bases map to TRBD1. The V gene end was trimmed by 4 bases and the J gene end by 6 bases; junction bases not matched to a gene: 9. Germline V lookup: CDR1 SNHLY, CDR2 FYNNEI. The CDR3 totals 15 residues. Written as DNA, the CDR3 is TGTGCCAGCAGTGGTTCCGGGACAGGGGTTAGCGAGCAGTACTTC. This translates into CASSGSGTGVSEQYF.

This clonotype was observed many times. This chain joins TRBV5-1 and TRBJ1-5; D gene ambiguous. The germline gives CDR1 SGHRS, CDR2 YFSETQ. This CDR3 has 16 amino acids. The V end was cut by 4 bases, the J end by 6 bases, with 20 bases between. The DNA of the CDR3 is TGCGCCAGCAGCCCCGGTCAGAGTAGTCTGGGTCAGCCCCAGCATTTT. Translating gives CASSPGQSSLGQPQHF.

In this sample, this clonotype turned up many times. The chain carries TRBV14 and TRBJ1-6; a possible D gene is TRBD1 (6 bases). The CDR3 runs 15 residues. The germline CDR1 and CDR2 sequences are SGHDN and FVKESK. Trimming removed 1 base from V and 11 bases from J, with 15 bases in between. The CDR3 DNA follows: TGTGCCAGCAGCCAAGTAACAGGGCCGCTAACACCCCTCCACTTT. Protein sequence: CASSQVTGPLTPLHF.

In this sample, this clonotype turned up many times. This chain joins TRBV5-1 and TRBJ2-1; 10 bases agree with TRBD2. Germline CDR1 reads SGHRS; CDR2 reads YFSETQ. The CDR3 covers 19 residues. V shed 3 bases, J shed 5 bases, and the junction held 17 bases outside the gene matches. CDR3 coding DNA: TGCGCCAGCAGCTCCCCCCCCAAAGTGCTAGCGGGGGTCCACAATGAGCAGTTCTTC. Amino acids: CASSSPPKVLAGVHNEQFF.

This clonotype was seen many times. The CDR3, as DNA: TGCAGTGGAATCAATGATGACACCGGGGAGCTGTTTTTT. Its protein is CSGINDDTGELFF. The J gene is TRBJ2-2, the V gene TRBV29-1; D gene unclear. The germline V gene encodes CDR1 SQVTM and CDR2 ANQGSEA. The CDR3 loop spans 13 amino acids.

This clonotype is a singleton in its sample. The genes are TRBV20-1 and TRBJ2-3, with D unresolved. In germline, CDR1 is DFQATT, CDR2 SNEGSKA (reference sequence). Trimming shortened V by 3 bases and J by 6 bases, and 10 bases separated the two germline ends. CDR3 size: 12 residues. The CDR3 sequence: CSARFPSDTQYF. CDR3 nucleotide sequence: TGCAGTGCTAGGTTCCCCTCCGATACGCAGTATTTT.

This clonotype was recorded at least ten times. The J gene is TRBJ1-5, the V gene TRBV19; D perhaps matches TRBD1 (5 bases). V lost 7 bases and J lost 1, with 14 bases in between. This CDR3 contains 15 residues. CDR1 LNHDA and CDR2 SQIVND come from the germline V gene (reference sequence). CDR3 in DNA: TGTGCCAGTATATCGGTTCAGGGCAGCAATCAGCCCCAGCATTTT. This encodes CASISVQGSNQPQHF.

There are many counts of this clonotype. The V gene is TRBV3-1, the J gene TRBJ1-3; a possible D gene is TRBD1 (6 bases). The CDR3 totals 15 residues. CDR1 is LGHDT and CDR2 is YNNKEL in the germline V gene (reference sequence). The V end lost 2 bases, the J end lost 2 bases, and 10 bases lay between the germline ends. Here the CDR3 DNA reads TGTGCCAGCAGCCAAATACAGGGAGCTGGAAACACCATATATTTT. Translation: CASSQIQGAGNTIYF.

This clonotype was counted ten times or more. The chain links TRBV9 to TRBJ1-2, with a possible D match to TRBD1 (6 bases). CDR1 is SGDLS, CDR2 YYNGEE, per germline. This CDR3 comprises 15 residues. Trimming removed 2 bases from V and 4 bases from J, with 15 bases in between. The CDR3 nucleotides are TGTGCCAGCAGCGTTTCTGCTGAGACAGGCTATGGCTACACCTTC. Protein: CASSVSAETGYGYTF.

Ten or more counts support this clonotype. CDR3 coding DNA: TGTGCCAGTAGTATTACCCTGGCAGTCGAACGCAATCAGCCCCAGCATTTT. Translating it yields CASSITLAVERNQPQHF. The chain recombines TRBV19 with TRBJ1-5; D is ambiguous. Germline CDR1 LNHDA, CDR2 SQIVND (reference sequence). V was cut by 3 bases and J by 2 bases, with 17 bases left in between. There are 17 residues in the CDR3.

In this sample, this clonotype turned up many times. This chain connects TRBV5-1 to TRBJ2-3; D not certain. V lost 3 bases to trimming and J lost 2 bases, with 7 bases between them. This CDR3 has 13 amino acids. CDR1 is SGHRS and CDR2 is YFSETQ in the germline V gene. The CDR3 DNA reads TGCGCCAGCAGCTCATATACCACAGATACGCAGTATTTT. Translating it yields CASSSYTTDTQYF. Full variable domain (missing parts from reference TRBV5-1 and TRBJ2-3): KAGVTQTPRYLIKTRGQQVTLSCSPISGHRSVSWYQQTPGQGLQFLFEYFSETQRNKGNFPGRFSGRQFSNSRSEMNVSTLELGDSALYLCASSSYTTDTQYFGPGTRLTVL.